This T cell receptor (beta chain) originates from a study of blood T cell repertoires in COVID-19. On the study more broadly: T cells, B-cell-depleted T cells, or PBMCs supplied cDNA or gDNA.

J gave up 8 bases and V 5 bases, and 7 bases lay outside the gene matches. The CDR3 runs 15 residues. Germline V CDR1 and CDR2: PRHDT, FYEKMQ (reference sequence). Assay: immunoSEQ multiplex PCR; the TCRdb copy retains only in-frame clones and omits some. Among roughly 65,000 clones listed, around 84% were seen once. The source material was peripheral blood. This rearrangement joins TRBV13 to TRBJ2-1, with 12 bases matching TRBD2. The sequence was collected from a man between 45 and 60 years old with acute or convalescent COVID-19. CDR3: CASSLTSGGTDEQFF. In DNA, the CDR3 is TGTGCCAGCAGCCTAACTAGCGGGGGGACGGATGAGCAGTTCTTC.